This T cell receptor (beta chain) was identified in a study of blood T cell repertoires in COVID-19. Study summary: COVID-19 samples, acute and convalescent, were from the United States, Italy and Spain. PBMCs, B-cell-depleted T cells, or T cells were the source of the cDNA or gDNA that made up the material.

As handled by the study authors: From reference gene primer amplification, estimates of nucleated cell counts were derived. The table came from immunoSEQ multiplex PCR; TCRdb's copy has only in-frame clones and leaves some out. V and J calls plus clone size are reproduced from that table; the DNA served to infer D and trimming. Of 57,000 or so clones listed, about 80% are singletons. The CDR3 contains 13 residues. In germline, CDR1 is SQVTM, CDR2 ANQGSEA. V gave up 5 bases and J gave up 4 bases; unmatched junction bases: 4. The clonotype was recovered from a man aged 45-65 years with active or convalescent COVID-19. Specimen: peripheral blood. The chain has TRBV29-1 and TRBJ2-5; 10 nucleotides align to TRBD2. In DNA, the CDR3 is TGCAGCGTTAGTGGGACTAGCGTAGAGACCCAGTACTTC. Translated, it gives CSVSGTSVETQYF.